This record concerns one TCR beta chain sequence. Its specificity is not known. A multiplex PCR was run with 60 Vbeta primers and 13 Jbeta primers. The protocol was immunoSEQ multiplex PCR, while the TCRdb copy is restricted to in-frame clones and leaves out a portion. The sample contains about 120,000 clones, approximately 84% of which appear only once. This specimen comes from a study of cytomegalovirus exposure and HLA in healthy donors. Findings and caveats of the study: Accounts indicate the classifier identified cytomegalovirus status with strong specificity and sensitivity. A later analysis found TCR association rates differed by HLA locus, highest for DRB1 and lowest for HLA-C. Productive rates of about 90% or about 30% were seen for most TCR beta V segments in an earlier analysis.

Germline trimming cut 7 bases from V and 4 bases from J; bases unmatched to any gene: 8. The CDR3 is 14 amino acids. CDR1 and CDR2 (germline): SNHLY, FYNNEI. Sequencing input: PBMCs. The chain joins TRBV2 to TRBJ2-5, with TRBD1 matching over 8 bases. This clonotype was sampled from a man aged 50 to 60 in good health and CMV-seronegative. CDR3 region: CASKTGEMGETQYF. The CDR3 DNA reads TGTGCCAGCAAGACAGGGGAGATGGGAGAGACCCAGTACTTC.